What follows is one T cell receptor beta chain and its context. What it binds is unknown. The record originates from a study of beta chain features in type 1 diabetes. Broader study findings: For TCRB rearrangement, an influence of HLA type remained unresolved here. Shortening that was moderate but significant affected the TCRB CDR3s of Type 1 diabetes patients in all four CD4+ subsets.

Isolation of CD4+ naive, central memory, regulatory and stem cell-like memory cells was achieved by sorting via CD45RO/CCR7/CD25/CD127/CD95/CD27. The entirety of the isolated RNA underwent reverse transcription, so expressed TCRB transcripts were sequenced. Naive, central memory and regulatory T cell samples averaged around 3.9 million immunoSEQ reads each. The data were produced by immunoSEQ multiplex PCR, yet TCRdb's version contains in-frame clones alone and is incomplete. This sample has roughly 610,000 clones; less than 20% occur once, and the top ten carry about 0.087%. Germline CDR1 reads SGHTA; CDR2 reads FQGNSA. This CDR3 has 15 amino acids. The J segment lost 3 bases and the V segment lost 2 bases, leaving 5 bases of the junction unmatched.

The sequence was collected from a young man in good health. The sample was naive CD4+ T cells from blood. This chain uses TRBV7-2 with TRBJ1-1; 8 bases match TRBD1. CDR3 DNA sequence: TGTGCCAGCAGCTTAACCGGACAGGGATACACTGAAGCTTTCTTT. Protein sequence: CASSLTGQGYTEAFF.